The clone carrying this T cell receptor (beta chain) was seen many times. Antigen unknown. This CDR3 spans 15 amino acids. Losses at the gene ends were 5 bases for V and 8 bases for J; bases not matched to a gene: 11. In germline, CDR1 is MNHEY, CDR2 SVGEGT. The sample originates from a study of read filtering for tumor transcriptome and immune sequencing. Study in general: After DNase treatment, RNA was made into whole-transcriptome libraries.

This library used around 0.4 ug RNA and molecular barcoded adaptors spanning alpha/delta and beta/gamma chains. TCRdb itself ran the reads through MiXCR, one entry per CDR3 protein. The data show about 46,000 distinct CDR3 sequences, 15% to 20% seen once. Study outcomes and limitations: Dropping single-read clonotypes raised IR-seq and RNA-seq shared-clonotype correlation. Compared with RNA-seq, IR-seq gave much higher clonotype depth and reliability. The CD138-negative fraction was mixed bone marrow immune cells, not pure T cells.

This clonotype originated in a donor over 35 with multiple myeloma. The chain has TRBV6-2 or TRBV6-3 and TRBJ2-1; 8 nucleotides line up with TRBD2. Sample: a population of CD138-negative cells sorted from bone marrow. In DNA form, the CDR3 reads TGTGCCAGCAGTGGCTATGCGGGAGGAGTCGATGAGCAGTTCTTC. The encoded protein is CASSGYAGGVDEQFF.